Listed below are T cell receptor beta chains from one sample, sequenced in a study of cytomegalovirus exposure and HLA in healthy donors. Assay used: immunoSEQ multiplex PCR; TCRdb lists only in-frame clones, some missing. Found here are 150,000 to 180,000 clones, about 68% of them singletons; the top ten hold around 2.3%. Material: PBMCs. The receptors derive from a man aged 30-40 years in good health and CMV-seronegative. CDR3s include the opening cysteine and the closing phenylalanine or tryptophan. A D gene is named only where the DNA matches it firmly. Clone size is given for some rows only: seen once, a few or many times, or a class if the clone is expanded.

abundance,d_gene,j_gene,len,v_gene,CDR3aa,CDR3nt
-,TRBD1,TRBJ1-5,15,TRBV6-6,CASSLRTGNNQPQHF,TGTGCCAGCAGTTTAAGGACAGGGAACAATCAGCCCCAGCATTTT
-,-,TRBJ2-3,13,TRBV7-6,CASSSPSTDTQYF,TGTGCCAGCAGCTCCCCTAGCACAGATACGCAGTATTTT
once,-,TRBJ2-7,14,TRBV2,CASSEGQGIDEQYF,TGTGCCAGCAGTGAAGGGCAGGGGATCGACGAGCAGTACTTC
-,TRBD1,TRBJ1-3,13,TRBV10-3,CAISELQGTTIYF,TGTGCCATCAGTGAGCTACAGGGGACCACCATATATTTT
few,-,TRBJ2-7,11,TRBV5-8,CASSLATDPTF,TGTGCCAGCAGCTTGGCGACAGACCCTACCTTC
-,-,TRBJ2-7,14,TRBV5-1,CASSLGQGRDEQYF,TGCGCCAGCAGCTTGGGCCAGGGCAGGGACGAGCAGTACTTC
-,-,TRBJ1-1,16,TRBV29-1,CSVEDGEGLAYTEAFF,TGCAGCGTTGAAGATGGGGAGGGACTGGCATACACTGAAGCTTTCTTT
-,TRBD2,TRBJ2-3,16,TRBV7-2,CASSPLAGGGTDTQYF,TGTGCCAGCAGCCCCCTAGCGGGGGGCGGGACAGATACGCAGTATTTT
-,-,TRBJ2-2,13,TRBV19,CASLRGSTGELFF,TGTGCCAGTCTCCGGGGGAGCACCGGGGAGCTGTTTTTT
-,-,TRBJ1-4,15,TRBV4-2,CASSQENRAGEKLFF,TGTGCCAGCAGCCAAGAAAACAGGGCTGGCGAAAAACTGTTTTTT
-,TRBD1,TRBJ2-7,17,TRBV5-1,CASSLTLRQGFRGEQYF,TGCGCCAGCAGCTTGACCCTACGACAGGGGTTCAGAGGCGAGCAGTACTTC
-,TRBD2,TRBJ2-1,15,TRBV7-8,CASSPELGGGNEQFF,TGTGCCAGCAGCCCAGAGTTGGGGGGGGGCAATGAGCAGTTCTTC
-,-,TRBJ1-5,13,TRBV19,CASSIPGKQPQNF,TGTGCCAGTAGTATACCGGGGAAACAGCCCCAGAATTTT
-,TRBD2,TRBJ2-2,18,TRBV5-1,CASSLAGGGFANTGELFF,TGCGCCAGCAGCTTGGCCGGCGGGGGATTCGCGAACACCGGGGAGCTGTTTTTT
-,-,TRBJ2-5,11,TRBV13,CASSLTGQQYF,TGTGCCAGCAGCTTAACAGGGCAGCAGTACTTC
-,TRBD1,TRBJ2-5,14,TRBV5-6,CASSSTTGAETQYF,TGTGCCAGCAGCTCCACCACAGGGGCGGAGACCCAGTACTTC
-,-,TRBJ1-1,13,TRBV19,CASSTTGNTEAFF,TGTGCCAGTAGTACGACAGGGAACACTGAAGCTTTCTTT
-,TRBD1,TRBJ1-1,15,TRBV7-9,CASSPRDRLNTEAFF,TGTGCCAGCAGCCCCCGGGACAGATTGAACACTGAAGCTTTCTTT
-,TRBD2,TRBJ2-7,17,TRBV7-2,CASSFGSGGLTSYEQYF,TGTGCCAGCAGCTTTGGTAGCGGGGGCCTTACCTCCTACGAGCAGTACTTC
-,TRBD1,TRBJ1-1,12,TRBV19,CASRTGGTEAFF,TGTGCCAGTAGAACAGGGGGCACTGAAGCTTTCTTT
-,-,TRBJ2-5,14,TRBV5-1,CASRTGTRVETQYF,TGCGCCAGCAGAACCGGGACACGGGTGGAGACCCAGTACTTC
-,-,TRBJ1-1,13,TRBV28,CASSPFPSPEAFF,TGTGCCAGCAGTCCATTCCCGAGCCCTGAAGCTTTCTTT
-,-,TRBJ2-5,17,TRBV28,CATDLTYPGNHQETQYF,TGTGCCACCGACCTTACGTACCCGGGAAACCACCAAGAGACCCAGTACTTC
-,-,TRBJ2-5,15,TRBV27,CASSSSLGVQETQYF,TGTGCCAGCAGTTCAAGCTTGGGAGTCCAAGAGACCCAGTACTTC
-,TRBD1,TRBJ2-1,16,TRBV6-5,CASSYSRDRAHNEQFF,TGTGCCAGCAGTTACTCGAGAGACAGGGCCCACAATGAGCAGTTCTTC
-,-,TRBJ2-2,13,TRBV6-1,CASSEEGSGELFF,TGTGCCAGCAGTGAAGAGGGGTCCGGGGAGCTGTTTTTT
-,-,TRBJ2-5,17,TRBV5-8,CASSFSLFGERRETQYF,TGTGCCAGCAGCTTCAGTCTGTTTGGGGAGAGGAGGGAGACCCAGTACTTC
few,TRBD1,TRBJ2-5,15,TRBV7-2,CASSDRGRDEETQYF,TGTGCCAGCAGCGACAGGGGGAGAGATGAAGAGACCCAGTACTTC
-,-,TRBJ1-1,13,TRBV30,CAWSVRRGTEAFF,TGTGCCTGGAGTGTAAGGAGGGGCACTGAAGCTTTCTTT
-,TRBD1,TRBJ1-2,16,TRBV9,CASSVRQGRFAKGYTF,TGTGCCAGCAGCGTTAGACAGGGAAGGTTCGCGAAAGGCTACACCTTC
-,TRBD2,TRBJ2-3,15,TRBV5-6,CASSFGTSGGDTQYF,TGTGCCAGCAGTTTTGGGACTAGCGGGGGGGATACGCAGTATTTT
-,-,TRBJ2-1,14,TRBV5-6,CASTLGARINEQFF,TGTGCCAGCACGCTGGGGGCTAGAATAAATGAGCAGTTCTTC
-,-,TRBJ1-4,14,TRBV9,CASSVGPSNEKLFF,TGTGCCAGCAGCGTAGGTCCGAGTAATGAAAAATTGTTTTTT
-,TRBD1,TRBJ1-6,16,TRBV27,CASSLAGTGGNSPLHF,TGTGCCAGTAGTCTCGCCGGGACAGGAGGAAATTCACCCCTCCACTTT
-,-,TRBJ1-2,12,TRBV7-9,CSSSPSDYGYTF,TGTTCCAGCAGCCCATCGGACTATGGCTACACCTTC
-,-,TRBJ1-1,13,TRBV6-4,CASSEHLNTEAFF,TGTGCCAGCAGTGAACATTTGAACACTGAAGCTTTCTTT
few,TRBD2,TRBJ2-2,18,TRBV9,CASSVALAGGLNTGELFF,TGTGCCAGCAGCGTAGCGCTAGCGGGGGGACTCAACACCGGGGAGCTGTTTTTT